This T cell receptor (beta chain) stems from a study of Ad26.COV2.S vaccination and SARS-CoV-2 variants. Noted treatment: around 19 received Ad26.COV2.S at low or high dose, single or two shots; about 5 received placebo; per-sample allocation not given. Day 63 after the first vaccine or placebo injection was the time point for sampling. Its platform was an Ad26 vector, and its expressed antigen was Wuhan-strain SARS-CoV-2 spike. TCRdb's copy holds only in-frame clones and misses some; the assay was immunoSEQ multiplex PCR. The sample records fewer than 400,000 clones, around 83% being singletons. Per germline, CDR1 LNHDA and CDR2 SQIVND (reference sequence). CDR3 size: 20 residues. Germline trimming cut 2 bases from V and 1 base from J; bases unmatched to any gene: 17.

This chain uses TRBV19 with TRBJ2-3; 8 bases are a match to TRBD2. The origin of this receptor is a person between 18 and 60 years old who received the Ad26.COV2.S COVID-19 vaccine or a placebo. Sequenced material: peripheral blood, taken in a trial of Ad26.COV2.S vaccine versus placebo. The CDR3 sequence: CASSITPLKKPGLGTDTQYF. The CDR3 nucleotides are TGTGCCAGTAGTATAACCCCCCTAAAAAAGCCGGGACTAGGCACAGATACGCAGTATTTT.